Shown below are 13 T cell receptor beta chains from a single sample sequenced in a study of blood T cell repertoires in COVID-19. Profiling relied on immunoSEQ multiplex PCR, and the TCRdb table lists in-frame clones only, not all of them. The repertoire consists of roughly 100,000 clones, with almost 85% occurring once and the leading ten covering 9.5% to 10%. The source material was peripheral blood. The receptors shown here come from a middle-aged man with active or convalescent COVID-19.

This chain uses TRBV20-1 with TRBJ1-1, with D possibly matching TRBD1 (6 bases). Trimming took 6 bases from V and 4 from J, leaving 9 bases between them. Germline lookup yields CDR1 DFQATT and CDR2 SNEGSKA (reference sequence). CDR3 length: 11 amino acids. CDR3: CSAKGVTEAFF. The CDR3 bases are TGCAGTGCAAAGGGGGTCACTGAAGCTTTCTTT.

The chain couples TRBV4-2 to TRBJ2-7, with D unresolved. V was pared by 1 base and J by 2 bases, with 9 bases between. Germline CDR1 is LGHNA and CDR2 is YNFKEQ. The CDR3 totals 14 residues. CDR3 sequence reads: CASSQGSTTYEQYF. The CDR3 DNA reads TGTGCCAGCAGCCAAGGGTCTACCACCTACGAGCAGTACTTC.

The rearrangement uses TRBV9 and TRBJ2-2; weak D call: TRBD1 (5 bases). This CDR3 is built from 18 residues. Germline values: CDR1 SGDLS, CDR2 YYNGEE. Trimming removed 1 base at V and 3 bases at J, with 19 bases between. This chain's CDR3 is CASSVRQGSPLDTGELFF. The CDR3 nucleotides are TGTGCCAGCAGCGTACGCCAGGGAAGCCCTCTGGACACCGGGGAGCTGTTTTTT. Using reference TRBV9 and TRBJ2-2 for the parts outside the CDR3, the full variable domain is DSGVTQTPKHLITATGQRVTLRCSPRSGDLSVYWYQQSLDQGLQFLIQYYNGEERAKGNILERFSAQQFPDLHSELNLSSLELGDSALYFCASSVRQGSPLDTGELFFGEGSRLTVL.

The chain uses TRBV5-1 and TRBJ1-2; perhaps TRBD1 as D (5 bases). Germline V CDR1 and CDR2: SGHRS, YFSETQ. This CDR3 has 14 residues. Trimming cost V 2 bases and J 2 bases, with 10 bases left between them. The CDR3 DNA follows: TGCGCCAGCAGCTTAGGGGTTGAGAACTATGGCTACACCTTC. The encoded protein is CASSLGVENYGYTF.

J is TRBJ2-4 and V is TRBV5-8, with 8 bases fitting TRBD1. The CDR3 has 16 residues. In germline, CDR1 is SGHTS, CDR2 YDEGEE. Losses at the gene ends were 5 bases for V and 2 bases for J; bases not matched to a gene: 9. CDR3 nucleotide sequence: TGTGCCAGCAGTCACGGACAGGGTCTATCCAAAAACATTCAGTACTTC. This codes for CASSHGQGLSKNIQYF.

The V call is TRBV7-6, the J call TRBJ2-2, with 11 bases identical to TRBD2. The CDR3 has 16 residues. V lost 4 bases, J lost 5 bases, and 6 bases stayed unmatched. The V gene's germline CDR1 is SGHVS and CDR2 FNYEAQ. As DNA, the CDR3 is TGTGCCAGCAGCTCCACTAGCGGGGGAGGGACCGGGGAGCTGTTTTTT. It translates to CASSSTSGGGTGELFF. The complete variable domain, with remaining parts taken from reference TRBV7-6 and TRBJ2-2, reads GAGVSQSPRYKVTKRGQDVALRCDPISGHVSLYWYRQALGQGPEFLTYFNYEAQQDKSGLPNDRFSAERPEGSISTLTIQRTEQRDSAMYRCASSSTSGGGTGELFFGEGSRLTVL.

Of note for this clone: The sample holds other DNA sequences that translate to the same CDR3. V and J are TRBV6-5 and TRBJ2-1; D may be TRBD1 (5 bases). V gave up 2 bases and J gave up 10 bases, with 9 bases separating them. The CDR3 contains 12 residues. The V gene's germline CDR1 is MNHEY and CDR2 SVGAGI. CDR3 sequence (DNA): TGTGCCAGCAGTTACGGGCAGGGCGAGCAGTTCTTC. It codes for CASSYGQGEQFF.

This clone was detected a few times. The chain links TRBV11-2 to TRBJ1-2, with D unresolved. The ends were cut back, 5 bases at V and 2 bases at J, with 12 bases in the middle. Germline V gene data show CDR1 as SGHAT and CDR2 as FQNNGV. The CDR3 contains 14 residues. In DNA form, the CDR3 reads TGTGCCAGCAGCATCCCTTTTGTAAACTATGGCTACACCTTC. Translation: CASSIPFVNYGYTF.

The V call is TRBV19, the J call TRBJ1-5; TRBD1 matches 7 bases. The CDR3 is 13 residues long. Per the germline V gene, CDR1 is LNHDA and CDR2 is SQIVND (reference sequence). V was pared by 10 bases and J by 4 bases, with 7 bases of the junction left unmatched. The CDR3 DNA sequence: TGTGCCACCGGACGACAGGGAAATCAGCCCCAGCATTTT. This codes for CATGRQGNQPQHF.

V is TRBV24-1 and J is TRBJ1-1; D gene unclear. Trimming cost V 3 bases and J 6 bases, with 13 bases left between them. Looked up from germline, CDR1 is KGHDR and CDR2 is SFDVKD. The CDR3 length is 14 residues. CDR3 amino acids: CATSDPGRYPEAFF. The DNA for the CDR3 is TGTGCCACCAGTGATCCTGGGAGATACCCTGAAGCTTTCTTT.

This clone was observed a few times. The J gene is TRBJ1-2, the V gene TRBV6-5, with D maybe TRBD1 (5 bases). Germline lookup yields CDR1 MNHEY and CDR2 SVGAGI. This CDR3 spans 13 amino acids. The ends were cut back, 1 base at V and 7 bases at J, with 10 bases in the middle. The CDR3 DNA sequence: TGTGCCAGCAGTTACTGGGCAGGGATTGGCTACACCTTC. Translation: CASSYWAGIGYTF.

The chain employs TRBV11-2 and TRBJ2-3; D is undetermined. Looked up from germline, CDR1 is SGHAT and CDR2 is FQNNGV. CDR3 length equals 12 residues. V dropped 5 bases and J dropped 2 bases, with 5 bases sitting between them. CDR3 nucleotides: TGTGCCAGCAGCCCAAACACAGATACGCAGTATTTT. This translates into CASSPNTDTQYF.

The gene calls are TRBV3-1 (or the pseudogene TRBV3-2) and TRBJ2-7; 7 bases align to TRBD2. Germline-derived CDR1 and CDR2 are LGHDT and YNNKEL (reference sequence). The CDR3 sequence is 14 residues long. Trimming cost V 2 bases and J 0 bases; bases outside gene matches: 1. The CDR3 sequence is CASSQRGVSYEQYF. The CDR3 DNA follows: TGTGCCAGCAGCCAACGGGGGGTCTCCTACGAGCAGTACTTC.